This T cell receptor (beta chain) was retrieved from a study of shared clonotypes between healthy human individuals. General observations from the study: The sharing of 5% to 5.5% of naive CD4 clonotypes was seen across a handful of donors. Against clonotypes common to all four donors, non-shared ones had lower generation probabilities.

Germline lookup yields CDR1 LNHDA and CDR2 SQIVND (reference sequence). CDR3 length equals 12 residues. V gave up 4 bases and J gave up 4 bases, with 5 bases separating them. As regards this clone: Its antigen remains unknown.

This table comes from immunoSEQ multiplex PCR, and its TCRdb copy is limited to in-frame clones, with some not included. The data show about 2.2 million clones, 90% to 95% seen once. CD45RO-negative CD8 cells positively selected for CCR7 made up the naive population, which excluded terminally differentiated effector memory CD45RA+ cells. Only Caucasian adults living in Nashville, Tennessee made up the donor group. Sequencing input: naive CD8+ T cells from PBMCs. The sequence was collected from a young man in good health. Some clones in this sample may be carry-over from other donors' samples. The chain employs TRBV19 and TRBJ1-5; no clear D gene. CDR3 sequence (DNA): TGTGCCAGTAGTACGGAAAATCAGCCCCAGCATTTT. Protein product: CASSTENQPQHF.